A single sample gave rise to the 8 T cell receptor beta chains below, sequenced in a study of cytomegalovirus exposure and HLA in healthy donors. PCR involved 60 Vbeta and 13 Jbeta primers. Sequencing used immunoSEQ multiplex PCR; TCRdb keeps in-frame clones, though not all of them. The profile shows around 160,000 clones, approximately 82% of them singletons. Sequencing was performed on PBMCs. These receptor sequences come from a male donor in good health and CMV-seronegative.

The rearrangement uses TRBV4-1 and TRBJ1-5; D gene ambiguous. The CDR3 length is 14 residues. CDR1 is MGHRA and CDR2 is YSYEKL in the germline V gene. V lost 0 bases, J lost 7 bases, and 10 bases lay in between. The CDR3 nucleotides read TGCGCCAGCAGCCAAGAAGGTGGGCGACAGCCCCAGCATTTT. Translation gives CASSQEGGRQPQHF.

This clone was counted a single time. V gene TRBV5-4 combines with J gene TRBJ2-7; TRBD2 agrees at 10 bases. V dropped 4 bases and J dropped 6; count of bases not matched to a gene: 7. Germline loops: CDR1 SGHNT, CDR2 YYREEE (reference sequence). The CDR3 is 14 residues long. The CDR3 sequence is CASSPSGGASEQYF. For the CDR3, the DNA is TGTGCCAGCAGCCCGAGCGGGGGGGCGTCCGAGCAGTACTTC. The entire variable domain, with the rest obtained from reference TRBV5-4 and TRBJ2-7, is as follows: ETGVTQSPTHLIKTRGQQVTLRCSSQSGHNTVSWYQQALGQGPQFIFQYYREEENGRGNFPPRFSGLQFPNYSSELNVNALELDDSALYLCASSPSGGASEQYFGPGTRLTVT.

The CDR3 sequence is CASSSYNRAGNYGYTF. CDR3 coding DNA: TGTGCCAGCAGCTCATACAACAGGGCAGGAAACTATGGCTACACCTTC. The V and J genes are TRBV5-6 and TRBJ1-2; D possibly corresponds to TRBD1 (6 bases). Germline V gene lookup returns CDR1 SGHDT and CDR2 YYEEEE. V gave up 3 bases and J gave up 2 bases, with 17 bases separating them. CDR3 length: 16 amino acids.

The V call is TRBV6-5, the J call TRBJ1-1, with TRBD1 matching over 8 bases. The CDR3 consists of 15 residues. CDR1 is MNHEY and CDR2 is SVGAGI in the germline V gene. J gave up 1 base and V 7 bases, and 8 bases lay outside the gene matches. The DNA for the CDR3 is TGTGCCAGCACCAAAGCTACAGGGGGGAACACTGAAGCTTTCTTT. This encodes CASTKATGGNTEAFF.

V usage is TRBV15 and J usage is TRBJ2-7, with 13 bases fitting TRBD2. In germline, CDR1 is LNHNV, CDR2 YYDKDF (reference sequence). Trimming removed 6 bases from V and 6 bases from J; junction bases left unmatched: 5. This CDR3 has 14 residues. The CDR3 DNA follows: TGTGCCACCAGACGGACTAGCGGGAGAAGCGAGCAGTACTTC. It codes for CATRRTSGRSEQYF.

With respect to this clone: Germline and junction disagree at one end, which may indicate a read error. The V gene is TRBV19, the J gene TRBJ2-2; D might be TRBD2 (7 bases). Germline V gives CDR1 LNHDA, CDR2 SQIVND (reference sequence). This CDR3 spans 15 amino acids. CDR3 DNA sequence: TGTGCCAGTGGTATGGGGGGCGGGGGCACCGGGGAGCTGTTTTTT. Residues: CASGMGGGGTGELFF.

J is TRBJ1-2 and V is TRBV5-8, with 7 bases matching TRBD1. Germline CDR1 and CDR2: SGHTS and YDEGEE. The CDR3 contains 14 residues. Unmatched junction bases numbered 5, after V lost 4 bases and J lost 2 bases. CDR3 DNA sequence: TGTGCCAGCAGCACGGGACAGCCAAACTATGGCTACACCTTC. This sequence encodes CASSTGQPNYGYTF.

This chain connects TRBV4-2 to TRBJ1-5; 9 nucleotides match TRBD1. The germline V gene encodes CDR1 LGHNA and CDR2 YNFKEQ. This CDR3 spans 23 amino acids. J lost 4 bases, V lost 0 bases, and 25 bases had no gene match. In nucleotides, the CDR3 is TGTGCCAGCAGCCAAGATCTCCCTCGCGGCCTCGGACAGGGGAAGATTAGGAATCAGCCCCAGCATTTT. Amino acids: CASSQDLPRGLGQGKIRNQPQHF.